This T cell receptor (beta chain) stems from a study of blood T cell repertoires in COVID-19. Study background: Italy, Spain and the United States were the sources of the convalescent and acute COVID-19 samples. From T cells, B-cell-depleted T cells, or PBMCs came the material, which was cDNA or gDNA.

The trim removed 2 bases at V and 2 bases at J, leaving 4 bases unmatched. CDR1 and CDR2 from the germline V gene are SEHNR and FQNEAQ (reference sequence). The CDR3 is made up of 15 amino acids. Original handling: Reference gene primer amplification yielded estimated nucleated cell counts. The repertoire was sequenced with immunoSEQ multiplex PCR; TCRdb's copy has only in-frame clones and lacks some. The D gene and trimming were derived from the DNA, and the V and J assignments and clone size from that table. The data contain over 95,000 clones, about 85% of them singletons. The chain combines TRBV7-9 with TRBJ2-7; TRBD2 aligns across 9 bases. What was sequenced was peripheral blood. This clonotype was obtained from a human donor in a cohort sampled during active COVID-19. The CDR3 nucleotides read TGTGCCAGCAGCTTAATGGCTAGCGGGGCCTACGAGCAGTACTTC. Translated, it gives CASSLMASGAYEQYF.